Listed below are T cell receptor beta chains from one sample, sequenced in a study of shared clonotypes between healthy human individuals. Using immunoSEQ multiplex PCR, the repertoire was profiled, and TCRdb retains in-frame clones only, with some absent. The table has about 2.2 million clones, over 85% seen once. The sequencing sample was made of naive CD8+ T cells from PBMCs. These receptors came from a man younger than 35 in good health. Some clones in this sample may be carry-over from other donors' samples. CDR3s include the opening cysteine and the closing phenylalanine or tryptophan. D genes are given only for firm matches.

TRBV7-9	TRBD1	TRBJ2-7	TGTGCCAGCAGCGGGACAGGGTTTAGGGAGCAGTACTTC	CASSGTGFREQYF
TRBV9	.	TRBJ2-7	TGTGCCAGCAGCGTCGGACGGACTCCTCCAGGCGAGCAGTACTTC	CASSVGRTPPGEQYF
TRBV7-9	.	TRBJ1-2	TGTGCCAGCAGCTCCGGAGGGGGGGAAAGAGTATTGGGCTACACCTTC	CASSSGGGERVLGYTF
TRBV7-9	.	TRBJ2-3	TGTGCCAGCTCCCTAGGGCGCTATAAAAGCACAGATACGCAGTATTTT	CASSLGRYKSTDTQYF
TRBV10-3	.	TRBJ2-1	TGTGCCATCAGTGAGCGTGTAGACTCTCCCTACAATGAGCAGTTCTTC	CAISERVDSPYNEQFF
TRBV9	.	TRBJ2-7	TGTGCCAGCAGCGGGTTTGAGGGATCCTACGAGCAGTACTTC	CASSGFEGSYEQYF
TRBV27	TRBD1	TRBJ1-4	TGTGCCAGCACCGAGGGACAGGGAAATGAAAAACTGTTTTTT	CASTEGQGNEKLFF
TRBV4-3	TRBD1	TRBJ1-2	TGCGCCAGCAGCCGGGACAGGGGAACTGCCTATGGCTACACCTTC	CASSRDRGTAYGYTF
TRBV9	.	TRBJ2-7	TGTGCCAGCAGCGTAGATAGGGCAGCTACCTCCTACGAGCAGTACTTC	CASSVDRAATSYEQYF
TRBV28	.	TRBJ1-1	TGTGCCAGCAGTTTATGGGGGGCTAGTGTCACTGAAGCTTTCTTT	CASSLWGASVTEAFF
TRBV15	TRBD1	TRBJ1-4	TGTGCCACCAGCAGAGATCTCGGGTGGGAGGGGGCGCCGGGGCCGACGGAAAAACTGTTTTTT	CATSRDLGWEGAPGPTEKLFF
TRBV4-1	.	TRBJ1-1	TGCGCCAGCAGCCAAGAATCCGGGGTCGGTGAAGCTTTCTTT	CASSQESGVGEAFF
TRBV13	.	TRBJ1-5	TGTGCCAGCAGCTTAAAGAAGGTTGGACAGCCCCAGCATTTT	CASSLKKVGQPQHF
TRBV19	TRBD1	TRBJ1-1	TGTGCCACCGGGGGGGACAGGGGTTTCGGTGAAGCTTTCTTT	CATGGDRGFGEAFF
TRBV30	TRBD1	TRBJ1-6	TGTGCCTGGAGTGAGCCAGGGGGATCACCCCTCCACTTT	CAWSEPGGSPLHF
TRBV4-1	TRBD2	TRBJ2-7	TGCGCCAGCAGCCCGGGGGGGTCCTCCTCCTACGAGCAGTACTTC	CASSPGGSSSYEQYF
TRBV2	.	TRBJ2-5	TGTGCCAGCAGTGCGAACGCCCAGTACTTC	CASSANAQYF
TRBV28	.	TRBJ2-5	TGTGCCAGCAGCCCACGGGGGGCGAGGGAGACCCAGTACTTC	CASSPRGARETQYF
TRBV28	.	TRBJ2-1	TGTGCCAGCCTATTCGGGACGGGCTCCTACAATGAGCAGTTCTTC	CASLFGTGSYNEQFF
TRBV7-9	.	TRBJ2-5	TGTGCCAGCAGCTTAGACGGCTTCTACCAAGAGACCCAGTACTTC	CASSLDGFYQETQYF